Sequencing of this TCR beta chain was carried out in a study of high-grade serous ovarian cancer treatment subgroups. Tumor samples were obtained before definitive surgery or chemotherapy. Measured with immunoSEQ multiplex PCR; TCRdb has only the in-frame clones, and not every one. Counted here are about 16,000 clones, almost 75% occurring once; the ten biggest clones make up approximately 5%. There are 15 residues in the CDR3. V lost 1 base and J lost 6, with 11 bases in between. Germline lookup yields CDR1 SGHNT and CDR2 YYREEE (reference sequence). This clone was counted a few times. Antigen: not known. Broader study findings: TCR relatedness rose with neoantigen level and trended with mutation load. Spatial context was lost because tumors were sequenced in bulk. Same-patient tumor repertoires overlapped at about 0.095 to 0.79; different patients barely overlapped. The analyses considered CDR3 and ignored CDR1 and CDR2.

Sequencing input: tumor tissue. V gene TRBV5-4 combines with J gene TRBJ1-6; the D gene is possibly TRBD1 (5 bases). This receptor was identified in a human donor with high-grade serous ovarian cancer. CDR3 region: CASSLKAGLNSPLHF. DNA for the CDR3: TGTGCCAGCAGCTTGAAGGCAGGGCTTAATTCACCCCTCCACTTT.